This is a list of T cell receptor beta chains from one sample in a study of blood T cell repertoires in COVID-19. Data came from immunoSEQ multiplex PCR; TCRdb stores just in-frame clones and leaves some out. The sample lists 370,000 or so clones; over 65% were seen once. Sequencing was done on a sample of peripheral blood. These TCRs come from a human donor with acute or convalescent COVID-19. The donor label of this sample is uncertain. Both conserved end residues are part of each CDR3. Each record gives: J gene, V gene, CDR3 protein.

J: TRBJ2-1
V: TRBV7-2
CDR3: CASSLVAGDLEQFF

J: TRBJ2-3
V: TRBV2
CDR3: CASSGWTSGRRNTQYF

J: TRBJ2-3
V: TRBV28
CDR3: CASSLAQGPDTQYF

J: TRBJ1-3
V: TRBV2
CDR3: CASSILNTIYF

J: TRBJ1-2
V: TRBV15
CDR3: CATSRQTNYGYTF

J: TRBJ1-2
V: TRBV28
CDR3: CASSFQGFYGYTF

J: TRBJ1-2
V: TRBV30
CDR3: CAWARRQLNYGYTF

J: TRBJ1-2
V: TRBV7-2
CDR3: CASSILTGVGYTF

J: TRBJ2-1
V: TRBV24-1
CDR3: CATSDPRTSGRANEQFF

J: TRBJ1-1
V: TRBV19
CDR3: CASGNLGKTPGGYTEAFF

J: TRBJ1-4
V: TRBV2
CDR3: CASSDQDRGLFNEKLFF

J: TRBJ1-2
V: TRBV7-9
CDR3: CASSTWDRLSAIYGYTF

J: TRBJ2-5
V: TRBV10-2
CDR3: CASSDPGLAGGGQETQYF

J: TRBJ2-4
V: TRBV5-4
CDR3: CASSLKTGAKNIQYF

J: TRBJ2-5
V: TRBV6-1
CDR3: CASSEWGSGSQETQYF

J: TRBJ1-1
V: TRBV5-4
CDR3: CASSFNTENTEAFF

J: TRBJ2-7
V: TRBV7-9
CDR3: CASSLLIPGVEQYF

J: TRBJ1-1
V: TRBV14
CDR3: CASSQETYTEAFF

J: TRBJ1-1
V: TRBV6-5
CDR3: CASRIQGMNTEAFF

J: TRBJ1-5
V: TRBV30
CDR3: CAWSVQDNQPQHF

J: TRBJ1-6
V: TRBV7-2
CDR3: CASSLGGESPLHF

J: TRBJ2-7
V: TRBV28
CDR3: CASSFLGGTYEQYF

J: TRBJ1-1
V: TRBV5-1
CDR3: CASSLGREAFF

J: TRBJ1-5
V: TRBV2
CDR3: CASPSVGALGQPQHF

J: TRBJ2-3
V: TRBV7-8
CDR3: CASSRSGNTDTQYF

J: TRBJ2-2
V: TRBV6-5
CDR3: CATRTGGNTGELFF

J: TRBJ1-5
V: TRBV19
CDR3: CASTKGNRGFNQPQHF

J: TRBJ2-1
V: TRBV14
CDR3: CASSQETASGIYNEQFF

J: TRBJ1-1
V: TRBV3-1/TRBV3-2
CDR3: CASSQPGQGLRGAFF

J: TRBJ2-7
V: TRBV28
CDR3: CASSLDIPSYEQYF

J: TRBJ1-2
V: TRBV18
CDR3: CASSHPGQWNGYTF

J: TRBJ2-7
V: TRBV7-9
CDR3: CASSGAVGGSYEQYF

J: TRBJ2-7
V: TRBV6-1
CDR3: CASSDGSAGSYEQYF

J: TRBJ2-7
V: TRBV27
CDR3: CASSSISPGTYEQYF

J: TRBJ1-5
V: TRBV4-1
CDR3: CASSQVREANQPQHF

J: TRBJ2-7
V: TRBV6-2/TRBV6-3
CDR3: CASSYDASGNSYEQYF

J: TRBJ2-1
V: TRBV5-8
CDR3: CASSLGGGPYNEQFF